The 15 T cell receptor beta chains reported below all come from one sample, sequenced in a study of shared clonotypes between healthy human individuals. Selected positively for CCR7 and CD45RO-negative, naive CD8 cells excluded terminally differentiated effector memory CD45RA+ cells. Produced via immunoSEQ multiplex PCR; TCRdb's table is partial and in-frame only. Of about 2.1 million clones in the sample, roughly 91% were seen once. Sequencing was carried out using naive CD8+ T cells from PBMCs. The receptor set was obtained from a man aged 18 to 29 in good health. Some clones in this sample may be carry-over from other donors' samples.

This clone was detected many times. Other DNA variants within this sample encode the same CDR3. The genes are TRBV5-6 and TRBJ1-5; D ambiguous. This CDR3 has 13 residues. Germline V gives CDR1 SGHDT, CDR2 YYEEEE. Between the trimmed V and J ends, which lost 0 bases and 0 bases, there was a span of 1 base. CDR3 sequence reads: CASSLGSNQPQHF. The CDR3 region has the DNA TGTGCCAGCAGCTTGGGTAGCAATCAGCCCCAGCATTTT.

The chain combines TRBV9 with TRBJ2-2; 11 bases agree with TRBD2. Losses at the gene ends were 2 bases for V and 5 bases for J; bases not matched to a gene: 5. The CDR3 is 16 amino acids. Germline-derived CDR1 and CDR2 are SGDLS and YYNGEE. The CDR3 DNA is TGTGCCAGCAGCGTTTTTAGCGGGAGGGGGACCGGGGAGCTGTTTTTT. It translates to CASSVFSGRGTGELFF.

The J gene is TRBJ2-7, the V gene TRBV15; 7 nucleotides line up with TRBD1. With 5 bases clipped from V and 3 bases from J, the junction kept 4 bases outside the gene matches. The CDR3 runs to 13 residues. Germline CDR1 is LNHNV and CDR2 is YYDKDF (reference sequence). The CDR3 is CATSGGQNYEQYF. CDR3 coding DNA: TGTGCCACCAGCGGGGGACAGAACTACGAGCAGTACTTC.

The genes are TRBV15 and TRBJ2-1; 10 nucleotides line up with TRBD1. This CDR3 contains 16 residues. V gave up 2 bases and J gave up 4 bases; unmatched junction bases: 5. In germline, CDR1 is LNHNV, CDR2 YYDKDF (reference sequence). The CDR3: CATSRSRDRGYNEQFF. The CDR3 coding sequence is TGTGCCACCAGCAGAAGCCGGGACAGGGGTTACAATGAGCAGTTCTTC.

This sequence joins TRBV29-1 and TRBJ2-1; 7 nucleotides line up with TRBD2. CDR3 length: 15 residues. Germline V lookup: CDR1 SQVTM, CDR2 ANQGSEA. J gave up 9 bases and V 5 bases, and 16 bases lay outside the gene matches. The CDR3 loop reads CSVLAAGVGRFEQFF. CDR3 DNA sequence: TGCAGCGTTTTAGCCGCGGGAGTTGGGCGTTTTGAGCAGTTCTTC.

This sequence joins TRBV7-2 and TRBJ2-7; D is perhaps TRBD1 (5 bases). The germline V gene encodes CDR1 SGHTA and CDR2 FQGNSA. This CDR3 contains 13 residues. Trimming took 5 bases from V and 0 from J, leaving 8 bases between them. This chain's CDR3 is CASSDRYSYEQYF. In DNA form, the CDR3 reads TGTGCCAGCAGCGACAGATACTCCTACGAGCAGTACTTC.

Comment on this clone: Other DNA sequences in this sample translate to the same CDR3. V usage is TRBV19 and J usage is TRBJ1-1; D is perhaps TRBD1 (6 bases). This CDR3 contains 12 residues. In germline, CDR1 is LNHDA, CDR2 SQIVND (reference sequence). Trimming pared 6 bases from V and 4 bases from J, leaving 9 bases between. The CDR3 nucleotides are TGTGCCAGTAGAGAAGGGGGCACTGAAGCTTTCTTT. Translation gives CASREGGTEAFF.

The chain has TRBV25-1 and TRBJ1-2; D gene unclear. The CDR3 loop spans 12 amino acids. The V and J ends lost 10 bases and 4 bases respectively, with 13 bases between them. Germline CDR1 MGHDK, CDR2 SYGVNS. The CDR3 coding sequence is TGTGCCACCTACTTACTAAGCTATGGCTACACCTTC. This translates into CATYLLSYGYTF.

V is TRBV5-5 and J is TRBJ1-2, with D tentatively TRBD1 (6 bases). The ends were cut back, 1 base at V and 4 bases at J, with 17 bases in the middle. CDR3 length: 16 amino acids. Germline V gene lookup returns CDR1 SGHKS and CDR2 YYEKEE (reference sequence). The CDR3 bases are TGTGCCAGCAGCTTGCTCGGGGGGGCCGTACCCTATGGCTACACCTTC. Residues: CASSLLGGAVPYGYTF.

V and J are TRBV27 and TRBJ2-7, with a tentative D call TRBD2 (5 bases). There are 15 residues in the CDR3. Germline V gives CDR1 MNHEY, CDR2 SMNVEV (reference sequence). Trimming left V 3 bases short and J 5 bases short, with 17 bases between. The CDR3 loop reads CASSFSPPRENEQYF. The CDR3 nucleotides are TGTGCCAGCAGTTTTTCCCCCCCGAGGGAGAACGAGCAGTACTTC.

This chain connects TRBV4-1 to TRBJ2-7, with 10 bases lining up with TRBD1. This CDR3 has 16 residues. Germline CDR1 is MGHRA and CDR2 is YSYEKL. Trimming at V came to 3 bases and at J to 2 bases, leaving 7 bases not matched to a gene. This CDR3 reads CASSHFGTGAAYEQYF. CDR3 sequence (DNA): TGCGCCAGCAGCCATTTCGGGACAGGGGCAGCCTACGAGCAGTACTTC.

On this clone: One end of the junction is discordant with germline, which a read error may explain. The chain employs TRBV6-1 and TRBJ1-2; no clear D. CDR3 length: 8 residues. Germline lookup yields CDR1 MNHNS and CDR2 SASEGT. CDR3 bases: TGTGCCAGCAGTGTCAGGATCTTC. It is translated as CASSVRIF.

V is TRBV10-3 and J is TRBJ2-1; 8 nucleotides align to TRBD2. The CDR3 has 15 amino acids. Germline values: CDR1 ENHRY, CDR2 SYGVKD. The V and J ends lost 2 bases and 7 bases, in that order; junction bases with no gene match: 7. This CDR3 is CAISEPGLVENEQFF. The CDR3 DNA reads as TGTGCCATCAGTGAGCCGGGACTAGTAGAGAATGAGCAGTTCTTC.

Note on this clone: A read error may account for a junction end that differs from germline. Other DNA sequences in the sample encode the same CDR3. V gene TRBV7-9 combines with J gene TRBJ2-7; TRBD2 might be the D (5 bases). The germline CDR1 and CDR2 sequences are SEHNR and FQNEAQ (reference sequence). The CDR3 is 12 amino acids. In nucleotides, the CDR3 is TGTGCCAGCAGCTCGGGATACTACGAGCAGTATTTC. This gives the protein CASSSGYYEQYF.

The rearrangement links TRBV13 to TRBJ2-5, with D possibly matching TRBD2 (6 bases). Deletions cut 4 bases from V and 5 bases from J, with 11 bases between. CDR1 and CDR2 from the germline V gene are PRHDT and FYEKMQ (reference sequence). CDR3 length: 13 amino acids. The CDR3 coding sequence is TGTGCCAGCAGCTCGGTTCGGGGGGAGACCCAGTACTTC. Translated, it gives CASSSVRGETQYF. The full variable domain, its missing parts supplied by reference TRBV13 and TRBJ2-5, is AAGVIQSPRHLIKEKRETATLKCYPIPRHDTVYWYQQGPGQDPQFLISFYEKMQSDKGSIPDRFSAQQFSDYHSELNMSSLELGDSALYFCASSSVRGETQYFGPGTRLLVL.